This is a list of T cell receptor beta chains from one sample in a study of T cell responses to AZD1222 COVID-19 vaccine. Produced via immunoSEQ multiplex PCR; TCRdb's table is partial and in-frame only. The sample gives about 83,000 clones, roughly 90% of which show up once; about 30% is in the top ten. Sequenced material: peripheral blood, taken 28 days after the second AZD1222 dose. Every receptor here comes from an adult who received the AZD1222 COVID-19 vaccine. Both conserved end residues are trimmed from each CDR3. Fields, in order: V gene, CDR3 protein.

TRBV28	ASSLYSTDWSQPQH
TRBV6-1	ASSEAETDTIY
TRBV24-1	ASSPPRGELF
TRBV23-1	ASSLTGHKGSGNTIY
TRBV28	ASQINTGELF
TRBV6-5	ASTLRDRGNQPQH
TRBV10-3	AISGLGETQY
TRBV19	ASSREAGSTYEQY
TRBV7-9	ASSLDGTLGYT
TRBV5-6	ASSLAGTDLSSGNTIY
TRBV11-2	ASSAATSGAVNTQY
TRBV28	ASGLYEQY
TRBV4-1	ASSRKTSGDAATQY
TRBV27	ASSPPPNLGEQY
TRBV7-8	ASSLSTGQGYNEQF
TRBV14	ASSQQGANTEAF
TRBV5-6	ASRTGTEERGNTEAF
TRBV27	ASSLSRPNYEQY
TRBV3-1/TRBV3-2	ASSPAWDSGTGELF
TRBV12-3/TRBV12-4	ASSLVSDTQY
TRBV2	ASKGGGTGGKVEQY
TRBV5-4	ASSLAGSGTETYEQY
TRBV6-2/TRBV6-3	ASSVRDTDTQY
TRBV27	ASSSYSGRPGANVLT
TRBV3-1/TRBV3-2	ASSRKVSPDGGSEQY
TRBV19	ASSIVRDRPLAKNIQY
TRBV18	ASSPILSTDTQY
TRBV9	ASSGTGELF
TRBV5-6	ASSLPGSLAKNIQY
TRBV27	ASSLGTNYGYT
TRBV7-2	ASSPRRLRSTGELF
TRBV5-4	ASSLGSGTPTYEQY
TRBV11-2	ASSPTGLGNTIY
TRBV28	ASRALGQGNSPLH
TRBV9	ASSVGRVSAEAF
TRBV2	ASSDPSGQGNYGYT
TRBV2	ASVKDMSSYNEQF
TRBV6-4	ASSSAPTGTDTQY
TRBV5-1	ASSAQGARAGELF
TRBV6-4	ASSPTSGSRDEQF
TRBV6-5	ASSPGQGAYEQY
TRBV3-1/TRBV3-2	ASSRRGQNTGELF
TRBV3-1/TRBV3-2	ASSQISGRHTEAF
TRBV7-7	ASSRGQGTDTQY